This TCR beta chain was captured by sequencing in a study of OX40 agonist ivuxolimab in advanced cancers. About the study: In this cohort, patients received ivuxolimab, an agonistic anti-OX40 (CD134) antibody.

In the case of this clone: The antigen is not known.

The study, taken as a whole, reports: Expanded clones were, on average, more numerous among CD8+ T cells than CD4+. Certain nonresponding patients likewise had low normalized T-cell clonal expansion. The investigators did not determine what antigen specificity the expanded peripheral T cells had.

Profiled with immunoSEQ multiplex PCR; TCRdb holds only in-frame clones, not every one. Here the sample spans over 80,000 clones, 70% to 90% being singletons. The germline V gene has CDR1 SGDLS and CDR2 YYNGEE. Trimming left V 4 bases short and J 8 bases short, with 15 bases between. This CDR3 is built from 14 residues. The clonotype comes from an adult with an advanced solid tumor such as melanoma, head and neck, liver or kidney cancer. The source was CD4+ or CD8+ T cells sorted from blood, collected in a trial of the OX40 agonist ivuxolimab. The rearrangement links TRBV9 to TRBJ1-4; possible D gene TRBD1, 5 bases. This CDR3 reads CASSREGTREKLFF. The CDR3 region has the DNA TGTGCCAGCAGCCGGGAGGGGACTAGGGAAAAACTGTTTTTT.